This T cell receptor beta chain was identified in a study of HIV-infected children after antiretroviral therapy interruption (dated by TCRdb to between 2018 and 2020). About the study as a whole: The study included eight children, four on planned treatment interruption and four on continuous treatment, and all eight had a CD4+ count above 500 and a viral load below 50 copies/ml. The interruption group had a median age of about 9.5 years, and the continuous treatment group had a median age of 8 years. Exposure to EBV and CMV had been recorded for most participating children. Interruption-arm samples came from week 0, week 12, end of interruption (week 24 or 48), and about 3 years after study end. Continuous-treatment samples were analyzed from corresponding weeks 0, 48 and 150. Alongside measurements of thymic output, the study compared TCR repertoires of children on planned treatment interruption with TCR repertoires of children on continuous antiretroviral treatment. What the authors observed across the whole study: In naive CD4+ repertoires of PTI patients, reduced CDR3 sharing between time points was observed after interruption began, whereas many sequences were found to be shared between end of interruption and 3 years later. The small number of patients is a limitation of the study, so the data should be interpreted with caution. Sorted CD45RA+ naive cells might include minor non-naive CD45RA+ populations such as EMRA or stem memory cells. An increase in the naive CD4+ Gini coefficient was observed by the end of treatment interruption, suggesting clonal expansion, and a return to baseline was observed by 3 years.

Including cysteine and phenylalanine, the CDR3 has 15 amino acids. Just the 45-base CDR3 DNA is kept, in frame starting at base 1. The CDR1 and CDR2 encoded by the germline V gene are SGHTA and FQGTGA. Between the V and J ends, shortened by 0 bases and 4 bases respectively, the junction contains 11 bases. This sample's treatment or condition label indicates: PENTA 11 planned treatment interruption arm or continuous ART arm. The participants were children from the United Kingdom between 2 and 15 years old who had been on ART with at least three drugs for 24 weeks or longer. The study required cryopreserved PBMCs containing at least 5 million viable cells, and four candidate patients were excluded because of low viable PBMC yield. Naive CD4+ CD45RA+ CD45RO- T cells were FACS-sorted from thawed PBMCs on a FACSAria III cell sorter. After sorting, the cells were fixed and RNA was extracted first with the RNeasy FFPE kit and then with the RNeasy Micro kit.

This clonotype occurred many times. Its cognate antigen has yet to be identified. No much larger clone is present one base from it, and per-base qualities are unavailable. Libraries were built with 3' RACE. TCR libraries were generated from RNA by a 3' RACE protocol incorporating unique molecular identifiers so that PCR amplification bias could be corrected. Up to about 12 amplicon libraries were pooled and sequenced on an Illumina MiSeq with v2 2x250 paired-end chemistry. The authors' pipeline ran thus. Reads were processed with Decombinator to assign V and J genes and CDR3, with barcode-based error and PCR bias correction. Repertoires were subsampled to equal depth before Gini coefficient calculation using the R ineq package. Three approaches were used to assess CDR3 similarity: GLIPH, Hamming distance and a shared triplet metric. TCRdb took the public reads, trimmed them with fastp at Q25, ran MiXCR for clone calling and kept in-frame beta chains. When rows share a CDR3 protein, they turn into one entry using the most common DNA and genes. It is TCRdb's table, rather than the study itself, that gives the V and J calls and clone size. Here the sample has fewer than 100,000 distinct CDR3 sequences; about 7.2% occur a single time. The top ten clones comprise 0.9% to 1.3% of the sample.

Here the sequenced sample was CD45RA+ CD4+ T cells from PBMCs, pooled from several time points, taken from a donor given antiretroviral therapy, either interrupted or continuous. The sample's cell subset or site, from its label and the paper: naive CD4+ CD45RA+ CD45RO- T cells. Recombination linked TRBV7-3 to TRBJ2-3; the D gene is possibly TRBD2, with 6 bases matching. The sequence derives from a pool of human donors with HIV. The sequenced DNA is TGTGCCAGCAGCTTAACTCCCCGCGGGGCAGATACGCAGTATTTT. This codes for CASSLTPRGADTQYF.